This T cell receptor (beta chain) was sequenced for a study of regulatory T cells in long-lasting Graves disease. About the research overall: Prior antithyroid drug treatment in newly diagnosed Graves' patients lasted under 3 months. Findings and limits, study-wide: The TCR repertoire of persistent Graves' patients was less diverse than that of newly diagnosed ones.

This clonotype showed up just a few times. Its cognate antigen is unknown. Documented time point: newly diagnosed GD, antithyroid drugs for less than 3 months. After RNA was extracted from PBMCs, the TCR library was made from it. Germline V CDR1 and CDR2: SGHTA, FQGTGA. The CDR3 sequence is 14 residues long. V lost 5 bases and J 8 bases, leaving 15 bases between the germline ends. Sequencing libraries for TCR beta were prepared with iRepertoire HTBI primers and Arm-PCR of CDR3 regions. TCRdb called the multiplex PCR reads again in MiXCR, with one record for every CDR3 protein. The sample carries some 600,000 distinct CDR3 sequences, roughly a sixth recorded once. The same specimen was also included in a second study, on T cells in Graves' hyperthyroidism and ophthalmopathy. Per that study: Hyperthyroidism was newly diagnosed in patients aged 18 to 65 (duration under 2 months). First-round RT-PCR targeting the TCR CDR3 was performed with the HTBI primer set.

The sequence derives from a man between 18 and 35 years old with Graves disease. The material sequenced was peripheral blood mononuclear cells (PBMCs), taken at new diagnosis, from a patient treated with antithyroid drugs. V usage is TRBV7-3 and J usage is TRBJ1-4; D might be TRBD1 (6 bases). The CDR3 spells CASSVTGGLEKLFF. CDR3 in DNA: TGTGCCAGCAGCGTGACGGGGGGCTTAGAAAAACTGTTTTTT.